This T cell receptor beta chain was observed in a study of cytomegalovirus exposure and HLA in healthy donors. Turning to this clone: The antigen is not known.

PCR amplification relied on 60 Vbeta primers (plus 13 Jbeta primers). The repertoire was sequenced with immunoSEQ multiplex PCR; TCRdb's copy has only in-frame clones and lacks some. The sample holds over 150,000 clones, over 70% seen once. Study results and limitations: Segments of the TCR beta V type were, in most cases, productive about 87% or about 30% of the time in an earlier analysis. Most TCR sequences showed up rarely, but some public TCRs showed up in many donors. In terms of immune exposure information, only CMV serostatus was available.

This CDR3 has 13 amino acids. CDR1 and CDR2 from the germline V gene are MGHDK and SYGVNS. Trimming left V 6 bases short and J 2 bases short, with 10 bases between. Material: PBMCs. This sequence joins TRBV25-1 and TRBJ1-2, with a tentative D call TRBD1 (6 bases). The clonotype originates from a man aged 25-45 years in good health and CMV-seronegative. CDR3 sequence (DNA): TGTGCCAGCAGCCTGGGGGCCAACTATGGCTACACCTTC. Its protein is CASSLGANYGYTF.